Each of the 2 T cell receptor beta chains below was sequenced from the same sample in a study of T cells in Graves' hyperthyroidism and ophthalmopathy. RNA transcripts served as the template for amplifying TCR beta CDR3 regions. TCR CDR3 regions were first amplified by RT-PCR with HTBI primers. MiXCR, applied by TCRdb to the multiplex PCR reads, yields one record per CDR3 protein. The sample holds hundreds of thousands of distinct CDR3 sequences, roughly a quarter seen once. The material sequenced was blood. These receptors were collected from a woman in her twenties or thirties with Graves' ophthalmopathy.

The CDR3 here is CASTAGPWETQYF. CDR3 DNA sequence: TGTGCCAGTACTGCCGGACCATGGGAGACCCAGTACTTC. The rearrangement joins TRBV19 to TRBJ2-5; D gene uncertain. This CDR3 is 13 amino acids long. CDR1 and CDR2 from the germline V gene are LNHDA and SQIVND (reference sequence). V lost 7 bases to trimming and J lost 5 bases, with 14 bases between them.

This clonotype occurred many times. The rearrangement links TRBV6-1 to TRBJ1-5; 7 nucleotides match TRBD1. The V segment lost 4 bases and the J segment 5 bases; nucleotides outside the gene matches: 8. Germline V gene lookup returns CDR1 MNHNS and CDR2 SASEGT. This CDR3 is 15 amino acids long. CDR3 amino acids: CASSGGQVRDQPQHF. DNA for the CDR3: TGTGCCAGCAGTGGAGGACAGGTGCGGGATCAGCCCCAGCATTTT.